This T cell receptor beta chain was recorded in a study of vaccination and CD4 T cells after COVID-19. Overall study context: Post-COVID draws followed diagnosis by a median around 92 days (range 35 to 161). Blood was drawn a median roughly 79 days post second dose, range 14 to 241.

The CDR3 is 16 residues long. V gave up 0 bases and J gave up 2 bases, with 13 bases separating them. Treatment: approximately 9-day PBMC culture with coronavirus spike peptide pools or control peptides (ViraFEST assay). Peptide pools at approximately 9.1 ug/ml and IL-2 at 8 to 10 IU/ml were added to cultures of a few million PBMCs per well. A remark on this clonotype: Its matching antigen is unknown.

The assay that was used to sequence DNA from cultured CD4+ T cells was the Oncomine TCR Beta short-read assay. Extraction of genomic DNA was performed on cultured CD4+ T cells. TCRdb re-called the PCR reads through MiXCR, storing one row per CDR3 protein. The sample includes 22,000 or so distinct CDR3 sequences, roughly 45% seen only once; the top ten take approximately 12%. The chain couples TRBV12-3 or TRBV12-4 to TRBJ1-1; possibly TRBD1 for D (5 bases). The TCR sequence derives from a human donor who had recovered from COVID-19. Specimen: CD4+ T cells from blood, cultured in vitro. In DNA, the CDR3 is TGTGCCAGCAGTTTAGCGCTGGGACCTGGTAACACTGAAGCTTTCTTT. It codes for CASSLALGPGNTEAFF.